This T cell receptor (beta chain) was profiled in a study of tumor-infiltrating lymphocytes in primary liver carcinoma. The wider study: By surgical resection, the patients were treated for their primary liver carcinoma.

Production of TCR beta cDNA used 400 to 650 ng total RNA together with a constant-region primer. It was through three nested multiplex PCR rounds of slightly modified ARM-PCR that TCR beta libraries arose. Two initial PCR rounds of about 9 cycles each paired TRBV1-TRBV30 forward primers with a C-beta reverse primer. Using its own MiXCR run on the multiplex PCR reads, TCRdb lists one record per CDR3 protein. The sample includes about 330,000 distinct CDR3 sequences, around 60% of them seen just once. Unsorted whole blood yielded the blood RNA, and germline DNA was also extracted. The CDR3 is 17 residues long. In germline, CDR1 is MNHEY, CDR2 SVGAGI. V was pared by 2 bases and J by 5 bases, with 12 bases of the junction left unmatched. The sample holds one count of this clonotype.

Specimen: peripheral blood. This chain joins TRBV6-5 and TRBJ2-5; 9 bases are a match to TRBD2. The receptor was derived from a man in his forties with primary liver carcinoma and hepatitis B virus infection. The CDR3: CASSYTCGASGKETQYF. DNA of the CDR3: TGTGCCAGCAGTTACACCTGCGGGGCTAGCGGGAAGGAGACCCAGTACTTC.